What follows describes a single T cell receptor beta chain. Its antigen remains unidentified. Arm-PCR with iRepertoire HTBI primers amplified the CDR3 regions for these TCR beta libraries. TCRdb itself ran the multiplex PCR reads through MiXCR, one entry per CDR3 protein. Among roughly 320,000 distinct CDR3 sequences listed, roughly 17% were seen once. This specimen belongs to a study of regulatory T cells in long-lasting Graves disease. Broader study findings: The number of shared public clonotypes was higher in persistent patients (2,741) than new patients (around 890). When disease was persistent, TRBV28, TRBJ1-2 and TRBJ2-5 were the favored segments.

The time point is: newly diagnosed GD, antithyroid drugs for less than 3 months. PBMC-derived RNA was used for the TCR library. Germline trimming cut 0 bases from V and 7 bases from J; bases unmatched to any gene: 6. Germline V CDR1 and CDR2: SGHNT, YYREEE (reference sequence). The CDR3 has 14 residues. This sample was shared with a second study, whose subject was T cells in Graves' hyperthyroidism and ophthalmopathy. This second report adds: Primed by the HTBI set, a first-round RT-PCR was run on the TCR CDR3.

Sequences were derived from peripheral blood mononuclear cells (PBMCs), sampled at new diagnosis, from a patient treated with antithyroid drugs. The J gene is TRBJ1-2, the V gene TRBV5-4; the match to TRBD1 covers 7 bases. This TCR derives from a man aged 40-55 years with Graves disease. The CDR3 protein is CASSLAGQASGYTF. CDR3 in DNA: TGTGCCAGCAGCTTGGCCGGACAGGCCTCTGGCTACACCTTC.